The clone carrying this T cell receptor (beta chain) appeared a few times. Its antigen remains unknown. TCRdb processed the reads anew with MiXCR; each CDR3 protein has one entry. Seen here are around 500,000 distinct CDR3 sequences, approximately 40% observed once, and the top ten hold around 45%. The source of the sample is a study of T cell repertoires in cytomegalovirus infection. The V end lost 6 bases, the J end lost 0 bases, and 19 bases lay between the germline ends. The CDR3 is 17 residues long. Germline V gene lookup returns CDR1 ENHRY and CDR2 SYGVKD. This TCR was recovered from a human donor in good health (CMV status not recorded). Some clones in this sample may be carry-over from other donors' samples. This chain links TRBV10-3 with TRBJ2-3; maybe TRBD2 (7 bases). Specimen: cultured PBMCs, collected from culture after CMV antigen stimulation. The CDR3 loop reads CAIRPEGGRVSTDTQYF. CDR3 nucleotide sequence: TGTGCCATCAGGCCTGAGGGGGGGAGAGTTAGCACAGATACGCAGTATTTT.